These 25 T cell receptor beta chains were all obtained from the same sample, sequenced in a study of blood T cell repertoires in COVID-19. This table comes from immunoSEQ multiplex PCR, and its TCRdb copy is limited to in-frame clones, with some not included. The sample lists about 93,000 clones; roughly 88% were seen once. The sample consisted of peripheral blood. The receptors were sampled from a human donor with active COVID-19. The donor label of this sample is uncertain.

This clone showed up just a few times. The gene calls are TRBV6-6 and TRBJ1-5, with D tentatively TRBD1 (5 bases). From germline, CDR1 is MNHNY and CDR2 SVGAGI (reference sequence). The V end lost 6 bases, the J end lost 0 bases, and 15 bases lay between the germline ends. This CDR3 region has 16 residues. As DNA, the CDR3 is TGTGCCAGCAGAGATGACAGTTTCTATAGCAATCAGCCCCAGCATTTT. Translation: CASRDDSFYSNQPQHF.

CDR3 region: CASSGTTGSLEAFF. Written as DNA, the CDR3 is TGTGCCAGCAGCGGAACTACAGGGTCTCTTGAAGCTTTCTTT. The rearrangement links TRBV3-1 (or the pseudogene TRBV3-2) to TRBJ1-1; possible D gene TRBD1, 6 bases. Trimming took 5 bases from V and 7 from J, leaving 17 bases between them. Germline V gene lookup returns CDR1 LGHDT and CDR2 YNNKEL (reference sequence). The CDR3 is 14 residues long.

The V and J genes are TRBV7-8 and TRBJ1-4; TRBD1 agrees at 7 bases. The V gene's germline CDR1 is SGHVS and CDR2 FQNEAQ. The CDR3 has 13 residues. The junction had 8 bases not matched to a gene; V was cut back by 5 bases and J by 11 bases. CDR3 in DNA: TGTGCCAGCAGCCCCGACAGGGCCAGGAAACTGTTTTTT. Translating gives CASSPDRARKLFF.

In its sample, this clone was seen once. V is TRBV19 and J is TRBJ2-7; D perhaps matches TRBD2 (7 bases). This CDR3 contains 15 residues. Germline V gene lookup returns CDR1 LNHDA and CDR2 SQIVND (reference sequence). With 6 bases removed from V and 6 bases from J, the gap between germline ends came to 21 bases. CDR3 residues: CASRSGPAGAGEQYF. As DNA, the CDR3 is TGTGCCAGTAGAAGCGGACCTGCGGGGGCCGGCGAGCAGTACTTC.

The rearrangement links TRBV28 to TRBJ1-2, with D perhaps matching TRBD1 (6 bases). This CDR3 comprises 13 residues. Germline V lookup: CDR1 MDHEN, CDR2 SYDVKM. The germline V and J ends were trimmed by 5 bases and 5 bases, with 12 bases remaining between them. The CDR3 loop is CASSTEGGYGYTF. Written as DNA, the CDR3 is TGTGCCAGCAGTACGGAGGGGGGGTATGGCTACACCTTC.

The chain employs TRBV6-2 or TRBV6-3 and TRBJ2-7; D unclear. Trimming stripped 0 bases from V and 6 bases from J, with 9 bases between. This CDR3 spans 13 amino acids. The germline CDR1 and CDR2 sequences are MNHEY and SVGEGT. The CDR3 coding sequence is TGTGCCAGCAGTTACTCGATTTGGAGCGAGCAGTACTTC. Its protein is CASSYSIWSEQYF.

This chain joins TRBV4-3 and TRBJ1-2; D gene ambiguous. The ends were cut back, 1 base at V and 1 base at J, with 7 bases in the middle. Germline CDR1 and CDR2: LGHNA and YSLEER. This CDR3 comprises 14 residues. The CDR3 region has the DNA TGCGCCAGCAGCCAAGGTTCAGTTAACTATGGCTACACCTTC. As protein: CASSQGSVNYGYTF.

The rearrangement joins TRBV2 to TRBJ2-5; D call uncertain. Per the germline V gene, CDR1 is SNHLY and CDR2 is FYNNEI. The CDR3 runs to 13 residues. Trimming took off 6 bases at V and 1 base at J, with 9 bases between the two ends. The CDR3 sequence is CASRRDIQETQYF. DNA for the CDR3: TGTGCCAGCAGGAGAGACATCCAAGAGACCCAGTACTTC.

This clone was observed once. The chain links TRBV14 to TRBJ1-1, with TRBD1 matching over 8 bases. V was pared by 2 bases and J by 5 bases, with 1 base of the junction left unmatched. CDR3 length equals 13 residues. Germline assignment: CDR1 SGHDN and CDR2 FVKESK. The CDR3 here is CASSQNRGTEAFF. The DNA for the CDR3 is TGTGCCAGCAGCCAAAACAGGGGGACTGAAGCTTTCTTT. The full variable domain, with the rest looked up from reference TRBV14 and TRBJ1-1, is EAGVTQFPSHSVIEKGQTVTLRCDPISGHDNLYWYRRVMGKEIKFLLHFVKESKQDESGMPNNRFLAERTGGTYSTLKVQPAELEDSGVYFCASSQNRGTEAFFGQGTRLTVV.

V gene TRBV9 combines with J gene TRBJ2-7, with a possible D match to TRBD2 (6 bases). V lost 5 bases, J lost 7 bases, and 19 bases lay in between. The germline V gene encodes CDR1 SGDLS and CDR2 YYNGEE. This CDR3 region has 14 residues. The CDR3 is CASSYGTSNFEQYF. CDR3 DNA: TGTGCCAGCAGTTACGGGACTTCCAATTTTGAGCAGTACTTC.

The gene calls are TRBV12-5 and TRBJ2-2, with TRBD2 as a possible D gene (7 bases). This CDR3 is built from 16 residues. Trimming took 3 bases from V and 5 from J, leaving 16 bases between them. The germline gives CDR1 LGHNT, CDR2 FRNRAP. The CDR3 DNA is TGTGCTAGTGGTTTTTTTAGGGGGGGCCTGACCGGGGAGCTGTTTTTT. The encoded protein is CASGFFRGGLTGELFF.

The V and J genes are TRBV28 and TRBJ1-1, with 7 bases matching TRBD1. V lost 10 bases to trimming and J lost 0 bases; unmatched junction nucleotides: 5. Germline V gene data show CDR1 as MDHEN and CDR2 as SYDVKM. The CDR3 contains 13 residues. The CDR3: CATLQGLNTEAFF. In nucleotides, the CDR3 is TGTGCCACCTTACAGGGGTTGAACACTGAAGCTTTCTTT. Looking up the rest from reference TRBV28 and TRBJ1-1 gives the full variable domain: DVKVTQSSRYLVKRTGEKVFLECVQDMDHENMFWYRQDPGLGLRLIYFSYDVKMKEKGDIPEGYSVSREKKERFSLILESASTNQTSMYLCATLQGLNTEAFFGQGTRLTVV.

The chain joins TRBV14 to TRBJ2-1; TRBD2 might be the D (6 bases). Germline V CDR1 and CDR2: SGHDN, FVKESK. The CDR3 is made up of 16 amino acids. The ends were cut back, 1 base at V and 4 bases at J, with 14 bases in the middle. CDR3 protein: CASSQGGGLAYNEQFF. The CDR3 region has the DNA TGTGCCAGCAGCCAAGGAGGAGGGTTAGCATACAATGAGCAGTTCTTC.

The chain carries TRBV10-2 and TRBJ2-7; possibly TRBD2 for D (6 bases). Germline V lookup: CDR1 WSHSY, CDR2 SAAADI. This CDR3 spans 18 amino acids. V was trimmed by 3 bases and J by 0 bases, leaving 21 bases between them. DNA for the CDR3: TGCGCCAGCAGTGAAAACTTTCGGGTAGCGGAGAGCTCCTACGAGCAGTACTTC. It yields the protein CASSENFRVAESSYEQYF.

CDR3 DNA: TGCGCCAGCAGCGTGGGACAGGGGAATTCACCCCTCCACTTT. Its translation is CASSVGQGNSPLHF. The genes are TRBV5-1 and TRBJ1-6, with 10 bases lining up with TRBD1. The length of the CDR3 is 14 residues. The germline V gene has CDR1 SGHRS and CDR2 YFSETQ. Unmatched junction bases numbered 2, after V lost 4 bases and J lost 7 bases.

The V gene is TRBV6-6, the J gene TRBJ2-7; unclear D gene. The V end was cut by 2 bases, the J end by 6 bases, with 5 bases between. The CDR3 totals 11 residues. Germline V gives CDR1 MNHNY, CDR2 SVGAGI (reference sequence). This chain's CDR3 is CASSYLSEQYF. The DNA of the CDR3 is TGTGCCAGCAGTTACCTGTCCGAGCAGTACTTC.

The chain joins TRBV18 to TRBJ1-1; weak D call: TRBD1 (5 bases). The CDR3 consists of 14 residues. Per the germline V gene, CDR1 is KGHSH and CDR2 is LQKENI. V was trimmed by 3 bases and J by 1 base, leaving 9 bases between them. The CDR3 DNA is TGTGCCAGCTCACCCTTAGACAGGAACACTGAAGCTTTCTTT. Amino acid sequence: CASSPLDRNTEAFF.

The V call is TRBV6-2 or TRBV6-3, the J call TRBJ2-4, with TRBD1 matching 9 bases. CDR1 is MNHEY, CDR2 SVGEGT, per germline. The CDR3 loop spans 21 amino acids. V lost 4 bases and J lost 0; bases outside the gene matches: 19. This CDR3 is CASSSNKGGTGYSLAKNIQYF. The CDR3 DNA reads as TGTGCCAGCAGTTCCAATAAGGGAGGGACAGGGTATAGTTTAGCCAAAAACATTCAGTACTTC.

This sequence joins TRBV28 and TRBJ1-3; 7 nucleotides match TRBD1. Germline CDR1 MDHEN, CDR2 SYDVKM. After removal of 5 bases from V and 0 bases from J, the junction contained 13 bases not matched to a gene. There are 18 residues in the CDR3. The CDR3 DNA sequence: TGTGCCAGCAGTGAGGCAAGGGGGCGCCGAAGCTCTGGAAACACCATATATTTT. Translating gives CASSEARGRRSSGNTIYF. The full variable domain, completed using reference TRBV28 and TRBJ1-3, is DVKVTQSSRYLVKRTGEKVFLECVQDMDHENMFWYRQDPGLGLRLIYFSYDVKMKEKGDIPEGYSVSREKKERFSLILESASTNQTSMYLCASSEARGRRSSGNTIYFGEGSWLTVV.

V and J are TRBV7-2 and TRBJ2-3; 10 nucleotides align to TRBD2. The CDR3 covers 15 residues. Per germline, CDR1 SGHTA and CDR2 FQGNSA. With V trimmed by 6 bases and J by 4 bases, 7 bases remained unmatched. In DNA form, the CDR3 reads TGTGCCAGCAGTCTAAGCGGGGGGGCCGCAGATACGCAGTATTTT. Encoded protein: CASSLSGGAADTQYF. The full variable domain, in which reference TRBV7-2 and TRBJ2-3 provide the parts outside the CDR3, is GAGVSQSPSNKVTEKGKDVELRCDPISGHTALYWYRQSLGQGLEFLIYFQGNSAPDKSGLPSDRFSAERTGGSVSTLTIQRTQQEDSAVYLCASSLSGGAADTQYFGPGTRLTVL.

The rearrangement uses TRBV6-5 and TRBJ1-1, with D unresolved. In germline, CDR1 is MNHEY, CDR2 SVGAGI. The CDR3 has 15 residues. Between the trimmed V and J ends, which lost 0 bases and 1 base, there was a span of 9 bases. The CDR3 loop is CASSYSILQNTEAFF. CDR3 nucleotide sequence: TGTGCCAGCAGTTACTCGATACTGCAGAACACTGAAGCTTTCTTT.

The V gene is TRBV10-3, the J gene TRBJ2-1, with 10 bases aligning to TRBD2. CDR1 and CDR2 from the germline V gene are ENHRY and SYGVKD. V shed 5 bases and J 2 bases; nucleotides not matched to a gene: 3. The CDR3 has 15 amino acids. CDR3 sequence: CAISSGGAAYNEQFF. CDR3 DNA: TGTGCCATCAGTAGCGGGGGGGCCGCCTACAATGAGCAGTTCTTC.

The table lists this clone with a count of one. V gene TRBV19 combines with J gene TRBJ1-1; a possible D gene is TRBD1 (6 bases). This CDR3 has 14 amino acids. Trimming shortened V by 6 bases and J by 4 bases, and 15 bases separated the two germline ends. CDR1 is LNHDA and CDR2 is SQIVND in the germline V gene (reference sequence). Here the CDR3 DNA reads TGTGCCAGTAGCCCCACAGGGTGGATCACTGAAGCTTTCTTT. It yields the protein CASSPTGWITEAFF.

This clone was seen a single time. The rearrangement links TRBV29-1 to TRBJ2-3; 8 nucleotides line up with TRBD2. J was trimmed by 5 bases and V by 7 bases; bases with no gene match: 8. The length of the CDR3 is 13 residues. The germline gives CDR1 SQVTM, CDR2 ANQGSEA. The CDR3 reads CSATGGGEDTQYF. DNA for the CDR3: TGCAGCGCCACGGGGGGGGGCGAAGATACGCAGTATTTT.

The V call is TRBV13, the J call TRBJ1-6; D perhaps matches TRBD1 (5 bases). The CDR3 is 17 amino acids. Germline values: CDR1 PRHDT, CDR2 FYEKMQ (reference sequence). V lost 6 bases and J 8 bases, leaving 23 bases between the germline ends. CDR3 region: CASRIYSQGNLDSPLHF. CDR3 nucleotide sequence: TGTGCCAGCAGAATCTACAGCCAGGGCAATCTGGATTCACCCCTCCACTTT.